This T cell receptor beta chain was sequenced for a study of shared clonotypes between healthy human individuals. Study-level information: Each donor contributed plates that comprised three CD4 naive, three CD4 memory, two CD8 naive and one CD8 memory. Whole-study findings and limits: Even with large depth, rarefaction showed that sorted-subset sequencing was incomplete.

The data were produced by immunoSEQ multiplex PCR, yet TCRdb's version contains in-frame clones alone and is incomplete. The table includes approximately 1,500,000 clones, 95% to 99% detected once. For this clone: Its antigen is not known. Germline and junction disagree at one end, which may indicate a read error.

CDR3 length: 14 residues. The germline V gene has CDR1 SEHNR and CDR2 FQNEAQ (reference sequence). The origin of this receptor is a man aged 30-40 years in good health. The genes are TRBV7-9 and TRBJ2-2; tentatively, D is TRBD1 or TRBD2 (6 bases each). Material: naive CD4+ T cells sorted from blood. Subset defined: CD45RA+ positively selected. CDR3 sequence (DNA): TGTGCCAGCAGCTTCAGGCGGGACACCGGGAAGCTGTTTTTT. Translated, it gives CASSFRRDTGKLFF.